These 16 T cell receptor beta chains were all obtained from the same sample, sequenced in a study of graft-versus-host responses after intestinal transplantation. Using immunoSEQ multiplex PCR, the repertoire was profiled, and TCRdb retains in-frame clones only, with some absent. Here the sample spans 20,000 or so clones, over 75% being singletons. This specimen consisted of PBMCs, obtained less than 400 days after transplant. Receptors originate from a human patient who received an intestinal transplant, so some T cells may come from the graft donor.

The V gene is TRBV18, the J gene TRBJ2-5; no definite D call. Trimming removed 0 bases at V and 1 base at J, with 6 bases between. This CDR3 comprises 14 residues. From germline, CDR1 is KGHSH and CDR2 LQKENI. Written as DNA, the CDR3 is TGTGCCAGCTCACCACCGGGCTCCCAAGAGACCCAGTACTTC. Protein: CASSPPGSQETQYF.

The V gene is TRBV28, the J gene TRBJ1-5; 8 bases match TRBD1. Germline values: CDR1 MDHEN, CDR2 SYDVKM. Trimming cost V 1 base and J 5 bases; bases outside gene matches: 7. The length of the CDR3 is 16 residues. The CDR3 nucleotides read TGTGCCAGCAGTTTATTTGTTAGACAGGGGCATCAGCCCCAGCATTTT. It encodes CASSLFVRQGHQPQHF.

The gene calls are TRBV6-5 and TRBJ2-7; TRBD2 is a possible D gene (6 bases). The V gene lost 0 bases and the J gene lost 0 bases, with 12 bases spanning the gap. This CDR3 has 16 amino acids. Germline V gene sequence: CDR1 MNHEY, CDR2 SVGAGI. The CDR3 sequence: CASSYSGGLASYEQYF. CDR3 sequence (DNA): TGTGCCAGCAGTTACTCCGGGGGACTTGCCTCCTACGAGCAGTACTTC.

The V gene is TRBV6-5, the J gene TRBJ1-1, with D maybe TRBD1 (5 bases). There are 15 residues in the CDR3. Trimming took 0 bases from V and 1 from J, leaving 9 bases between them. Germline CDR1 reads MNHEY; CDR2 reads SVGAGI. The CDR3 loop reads CASSYSPGKNTEAFF. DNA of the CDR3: TGTGCCAGCAGTTACTCACCAGGGAAGAACACTGAAGCTTTCTTT.

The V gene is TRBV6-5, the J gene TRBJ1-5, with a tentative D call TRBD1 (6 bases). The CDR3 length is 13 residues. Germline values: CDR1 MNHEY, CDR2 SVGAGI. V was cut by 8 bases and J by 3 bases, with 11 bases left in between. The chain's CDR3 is CASGGADNQPQHF. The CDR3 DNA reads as TGTGCCAGCGGGGGGGCGGACAATCAGCCCCAGCATTTT.

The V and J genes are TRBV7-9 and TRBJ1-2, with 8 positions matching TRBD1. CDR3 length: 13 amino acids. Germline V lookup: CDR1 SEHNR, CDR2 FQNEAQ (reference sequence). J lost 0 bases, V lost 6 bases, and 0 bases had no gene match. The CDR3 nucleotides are TGTGCCAGCAGACAGGGGGCTAACTATGGCTACACCTTC. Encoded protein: CASRQGANYGYTF. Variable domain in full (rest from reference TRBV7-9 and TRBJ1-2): DTGVSQNPRHKITKRGQNVTFRCDPISEHNRLYWYRQTLGQGPEFLTYFQNEAQLEKSRLLSDRFSAERPKGSFSTLEIQRTEQGDSAMYLCASRQGANYGYTFGSGTRLTVV.

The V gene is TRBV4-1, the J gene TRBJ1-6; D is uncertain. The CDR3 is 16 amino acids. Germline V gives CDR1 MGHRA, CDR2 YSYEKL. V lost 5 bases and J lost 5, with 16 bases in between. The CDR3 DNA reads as TGCGCCAGCAGCGAAAGCCGTGGGAGGAATAATTCACCCCTCCACTTT. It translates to CASSESRGRNNSPLHF.

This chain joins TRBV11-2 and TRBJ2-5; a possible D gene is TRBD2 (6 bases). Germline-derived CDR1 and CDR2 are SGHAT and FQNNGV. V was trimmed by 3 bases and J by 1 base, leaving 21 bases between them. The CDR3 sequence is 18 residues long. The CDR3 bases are TGTGCCAGCAGCTTTTTTTTTGGCACGGGGACTTCCCAAGAGACCCAGTACTTC. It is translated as CASSFFFGTGTSQETQYF.

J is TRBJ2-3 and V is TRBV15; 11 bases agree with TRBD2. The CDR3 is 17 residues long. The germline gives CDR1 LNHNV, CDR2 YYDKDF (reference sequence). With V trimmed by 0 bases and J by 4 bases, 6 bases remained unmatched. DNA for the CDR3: TGTGCCACCAGCAGAGATATAGCGGGGGGGATGGCAGATACGCAGTATTTT. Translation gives CATSRDIAGGMADTQYF.

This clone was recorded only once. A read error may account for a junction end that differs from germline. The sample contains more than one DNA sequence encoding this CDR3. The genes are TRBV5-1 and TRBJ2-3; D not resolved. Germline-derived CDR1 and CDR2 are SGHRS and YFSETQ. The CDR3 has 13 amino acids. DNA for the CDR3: TGCGCTAGCAGAGAAGGGAGCACAGATACGCAGTATTTT. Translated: CASREGSTDTQYF. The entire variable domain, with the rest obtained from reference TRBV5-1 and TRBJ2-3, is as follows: KAGVTQTPRYLIKTRGQQVTLSCSPISGHRSVSWYQQTPGQGLQFLFEYFSETQRNKGNFPGRFSGRQFSNSRSEMNVSTLELGDSALYLCASREGSTDTQYFGPGTRLTVL.

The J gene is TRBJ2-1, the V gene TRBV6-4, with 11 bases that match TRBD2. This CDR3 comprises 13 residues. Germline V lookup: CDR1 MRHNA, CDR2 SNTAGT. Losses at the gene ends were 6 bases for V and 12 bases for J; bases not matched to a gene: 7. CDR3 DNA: TGTGCCAGCAGGGAAACTAGCGGGGGCCCGCAGTTCTTC. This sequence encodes CASRETSGGPQFF.

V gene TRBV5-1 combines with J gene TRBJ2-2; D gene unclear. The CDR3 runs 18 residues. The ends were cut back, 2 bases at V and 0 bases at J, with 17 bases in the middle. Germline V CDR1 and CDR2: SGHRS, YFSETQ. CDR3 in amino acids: CASSLSLSWIANTGELFF. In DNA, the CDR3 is TGCGCCAGCAGCTTAAGTCTATCGTGGATCGCGAACACCGGGGAGCTGTTTTTT. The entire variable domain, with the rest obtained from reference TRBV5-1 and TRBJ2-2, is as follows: KAGVTQTPRYLIKTRGQQVTLSCSPISGHRSVSWYQQTPGQGLQFLFEYFSETQRNKGNFPGRFSGRQFSNSRSEMNVSTLELGDSALYLCASSLSLSWIANTGELFFGEGSRLTVL.

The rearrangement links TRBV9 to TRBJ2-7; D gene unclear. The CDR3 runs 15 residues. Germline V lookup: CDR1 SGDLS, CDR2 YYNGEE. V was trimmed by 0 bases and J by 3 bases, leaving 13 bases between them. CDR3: CASSVEEAPIYEQYF. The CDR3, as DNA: TGTGCCAGCAGCGTAGAGGAAGCTCCCATCTACGAGCAGTACTTC.

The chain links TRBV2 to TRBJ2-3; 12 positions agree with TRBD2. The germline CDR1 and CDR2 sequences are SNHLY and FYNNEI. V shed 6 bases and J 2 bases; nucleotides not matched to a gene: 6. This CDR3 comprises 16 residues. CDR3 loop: CASRELAGGSTDTQYF. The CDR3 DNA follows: TGTGCCAGCAGGGAACTAGCGGGGGGCTCCACAGATACGCAGTATTTT.

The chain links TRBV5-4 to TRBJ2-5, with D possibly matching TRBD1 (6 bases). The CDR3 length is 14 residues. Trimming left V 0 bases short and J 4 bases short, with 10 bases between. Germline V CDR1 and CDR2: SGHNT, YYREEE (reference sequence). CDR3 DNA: TGTGCCAGCAGCTTGGGTCAGGGGCTAGAGACCCAGTACTTC. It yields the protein CASSLGQGLETQYF.

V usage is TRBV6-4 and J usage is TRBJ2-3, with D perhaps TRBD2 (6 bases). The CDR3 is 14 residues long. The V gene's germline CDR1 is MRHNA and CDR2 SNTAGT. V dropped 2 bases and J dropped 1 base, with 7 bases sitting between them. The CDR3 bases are TGTGCCAGCAGTGACACGGGGGGCACAGATACGCAGTATTTT. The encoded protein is CASSDTGGTDTQYF.